This TCR beta chain was documented in a study of blood T cell repertoires in COVID-19. Study as a whole: Italy, Spain and the United States were the sources of the convalescent and acute COVID-19 samples.

Per the study methods: Counts of nucleated cells, estimated from reference gene primer amplification, were obtained. Clones were sequenced by immunoSEQ multiplex PCR, and TCRdb holds only the in-frame ones, with some missing. The DNA gave D and trimming, while V, J and clone size come from that table. The data hold under 500,000 clones, with 70% to 90% observed a single time. Source material: PBMCs or T cells enriched from blood (not recorded which). The sequence came from a woman aged 18-30 years with acute COVID-19.

CDR3 DNA sequence: TGTGCCAGCAGCTTGACAACAGTGAACACTGAAGCTTTCTTT. Translated, it gives CASSLTTVNTEAFF. The chain uses TRBV5-6 and TRBJ1-1; D unresolved. V was trimmed by 1 base and J by 0 bases, leaving 7 bases between them. The CDR3 covers 14 residues. Germline CDR1 and CDR2: SGHDT and YYEEEE.